This T cell receptor beta chain appears in the sequencing data of a study of OX40 agonist ivuxolimab in advanced cancers. Overall study results and limits: Among T cells, CD8+ cells averaged more expanded clones than CD4+ cells.

About this clone: What it binds is unknown.

TCRdb's table, derived via immunoSEQ multiplex PCR, lists solely in-frame clones and lacks some. Among some 70,000 clones listed, 89% were seen once. This CDR3 has 12 amino acids. Germline values: CDR1 MNHNY, CDR2 SVGAGI (reference sequence). V lost 10 bases, J lost 4 bases, and 6 bases stayed unmatched. The source of this sequence is an adult with an advanced solid tumor such as melanoma, head and neck, liver or kidney cancer. The specimen was CD4+ or CD8+ T cells sorted from blood, collected in a trial of the OX40 agonist ivuxolimab. V and J are TRBV6-6 and TRBJ1-2; 7 nucleotides agree with TRBD1. The CDR3 here is CATRQGGYGYTF. CDR3 DNA: TGTGCCACGCGACAGGGAGGCTATGGCTACACCTTC.